Given below is one T cell receptor (beta chain) in context. In its sample, this clonotype was seen a few times. Its antigen target is currently unknown. Base qualities are not provided; no much larger clone lies one nucleotide away. Amplification of TCR beta CDR3 regions was carried out from RNA transcripts. The TCR CDR3 was subjected to a first round of RT-PCR using the HTBI primer set and the Qiagen OneStep RT-PCR kit. The libraries were constructed in a second round of multiplex PCR and then size-selected and purified. Sequencing of the libraries was done on an Illumina HiSeq2000 using paired-end 100 bp reads. Concerning the study's data processing: SOAPnuke was used to process the raw data, throwing out any read that contained adapters or uncalled bases, had a mean Phred below 15, or lacked an exact constant-primer or identifier match. COPE v1.2.5 was used to merge the high-quality paired reads, and each unique nucleotide sequence was defined as a clonotype. MiTCR v1.1 was used to align the clonotypes against IMGT TRBV, TRBD and TRBJ reference segments. Analysis was restricted to V-J combinations with a frequency above 0.0001, which covered roughly 99% of repertoires. The TCS score was defined as the ratio of F50 (clonal expansion) to E x V (chaos), calculated using BLOSUM62-based TCRdist between CDR3 peptides within each V-J. Welch's t-statistics and random forest reduced fewer than 550 V-J features to 13, which were used in a naive Bayes classifier (R e1071). TCRdb handled the public reads itself, with Q25 trimming in fastp and clone calling in MiXCR, and kept productive beta chains. Each record represents a unique CDR3 protein, reported with the most common genes and DNA among its rows. These V and J calls rely on TCRdb rather than the paper's analysis. In all, the sample holds more than 350,000 distinct CDR3 sequences, and 13% to 15% of those were seen once. Around a fifth of the sample lies in the top ten.

This record comes from a study of T cells in Graves' hyperthyroidism and ophthalmopathy (dated by TCRdb to about 2019). About the study as a whole: Peripheral blood samples were taken at initial diagnosis, before any treatment was given. To identify distinguishing TCR V-J signatures, a discovery cohort of 90 to 100 patients was used, comprising 43 with Graves' ophthalmopathy and around 60 with stable Graves' hyperthyroidism. Prospective prediction of ophthalmopathy was tested in an independent validation cohort of 18 hyperthyroidism patients and 17 patients who later progressed to ophthalmopathy. The 90 to 100 discovery patients were randomly split 7:3 into training and test sets. Thyroid tissue and blood T-cell repertoires from about six Graves' hyperthyroidism patients were also compared in the study. After sampling, hyperthyroidism patients received methimazole starting at 30 mg daily, and ophthalmopathy patients received high-dose intravenous methylprednisolone. The paper reports TCR Vbeta CDR3 sequencing of more than 120 peripheral blood samples: fewer than 50 ophthalmopathy, under 80 hyperthyroidism and approximately 17 progressor patients. General study outcomes and caveats: In validation, the model predicted progression to ophthalmopathy with roughly 66% sensitivity and 72% to 75% specificity, a median of around 6.6 months before onset. No statistical method was used to set the sample size in advance, and investigators knew the group allocation. Most expanded thyroid clonotypes (frequency above 0.001) were also detected in blood, a finding suggesting that blood repertoires may reflect thyroid immune responses. Ophthalmopathy was separated from stable hyperthyroidism by a 13 V-J signature model, with 87.88% sensitivity and about 81% specificity obtained in cross-validation and 80%/75% obtained in testing.

CDR3 length: 13 amino acids, cysteine to phenylalanine. Only the CDR3 region is kept as DNA, spanning 39 bases read in frame from base 1. The germline V gene gives CDR1 as SQVTM and CDR2 as ANQGSEA. V was cut back by 3 bases and J by 2 bases, leaving a gap of 10 bases between them. Ophthalmopathy patients had moderately to severely active disease, Clinical Activity Score of at least 3, NOSPECS grade of at least 4, and duration under 3 months. Exclusion was applied to patients with uncontrolled infections, other autoimmune diseases, pregnancy or lactation. Clinical symptoms, serum thyroxine and TRAb, thyroid ultrasound, and orbital computed tomography formed the basis for the diagnoses. Ficoll-Paque density gradient centrifugation was used to isolate PBMCs from under 11 ml of fresh peripheral blood. Trizol reagent was used to extract total RNA, and RNA quality was then checked on an Agilent 2100 Bioanalyzer.

This chain is built from TRBV29-1 and TRBJ2-5; the D region possibly corresponds to TRBD1 (5 bases align). This TCR came from a woman aged 25 to 45 with Graves' ophthalmopathy. The sample consisted of blood. Here the CDR3 is given as CSVDDSLQETQYF. In nucleotides, the sequence is TGCAGCGTTGATGACAGCTTACAAGAGACCCAGTACTTC.